One sample yielded the 25 T cell receptor beta chains listed below, sequenced in a study of shared clonotypes between healthy human individuals. The protocol was immunoSEQ multiplex PCR, while the TCRdb copy is restricted to in-frame clones and leaves out a portion. The repertoire holds about 2.4 million clones, with approximately 94% as singletons. Material: naive CD4+ T cells from PBMCs. The sample's subset: CD45RA+ positively selected. These receptors came from a man aged 18 to 35 in good health. Some clones in this sample may be carry-over from other donors' samples.

This chain uses TRBV27 with TRBJ2-7; D could derive from TRBD1 or TRBD2 (5 bases each). The CDR3 runs to 17 residues. Germline V gene sequence: CDR1 MNHEY, CDR2 SMNVEV (reference sequence). The V end was cut by 3 bases, the J end by 3 bases, with 21 bases between. CDR3 bases: TGTGCCAGCAGTTTCTCGGGACCAAGGGGTCGAGGCTACGAGCAGTACTTC. Protein product: CASSFSGPRGRGYEQYF.

In the case of this clone: The same CDR3 can be traced to other DNA sequences in this sample. The chain has TRBV18 and TRBJ1-1; D might be TRBD1 (5 bases). Trimming took off 3 bases at V and 0 bases at J, with 11 bases between the two ends. The CDR3 length is 15 residues. Germline CDR1 is KGHSH and CDR2 is LQKENI. The CDR3 DNA reads as TGTGCCAGCTCACCCCAGGGACGGCTGAACACTGAAGCTTTCTTT. Translating it yields CASSPQGRLNTEAFF. The variable domain in full, with the rest retrieved from reference TRBV18 and TRBJ1-1, is NAGVMQNPRHLVRRRGQEARLRCSPMKGHSHVYWYRQLPEEGLKFMVYLQKENIIDESGMPKERFSAEFPKEGPSILRIQQVVRGDSAAYFCASSPQGRLNTEAFFGQGTRLTVV.

A single count supports this clone. This chain connects TRBV7-2 to TRBJ2-3; D gene unclear. Germline CDR1 reads SGHTA; CDR2 reads FQGNSA. V lost 0 bases and J 3 bases, leaving 10 bases between the germline ends. This CDR3 has 15 amino acids. DNA for the CDR3: TGTGCCAGCAGCTTAGCGCGAGGCGTGACAGATACGCAGTATTTT. It yields the protein CASSLARGVTDTQYF.

The gene calls are TRBV21-1 and TRBJ2-2; the table's TRBD2 call for D was not verified on the DNA. TRBV21-1 is a listed pseudogene. The length of the CDR3 is 20 residues. CDR3 amino acids: CASSKSPAVQPYANTGELFF. The CDR3 region has the DNA TGTGCCAGCAGCAAAAGTCCGGCGGTCCAGCCATACGCGAACACCGGGGAGCTGTTTTTT.

The genes are TRBV5-1 and TRBJ2-7, with TRBD2 matching 14 bases. Trimming cost V 3 bases and J 7 bases; bases outside gene matches: 12. This CDR3 comprises 17 residues. Germline V gene data show CDR1 as SGHRS and CDR2 as YFSETQ. CDR3 sequence reads: CASSSRPPGLAGEEQYF. Written as DNA, the CDR3 is TGCGCCAGCAGCTCAAGACCCCCGGGACTAGCGGGAGAAGAGCAGTACTTC.

The V gene is TRBV6-6, the J gene TRBJ1-2; no clear D gene. The CDR3 sequence is 14 residues long. CDR1 is MNHNY and CDR2 is SVGAGI in the germline V gene (reference sequence). V lost 3 bases and J 2 bases, leaving 10 bases between the germline ends. The chain's CDR3 is CASSYSGQNYGYTF. In DNA, the CDR3 is TGTGCCAGCAGTTATTCCGGTCAGAACTATGGCTACACCTTC.

The chain recombines TRBV7-8 with TRBJ1-5; no reliable D call. CDR1 and CDR2 (germline): SGHVS, FQNEAQ. The CDR3 consists of 13 residues. V lost 2 bases, J lost 5 bases, and 7 bases lay in between. DNA for the CDR3: TGTGCCAGCAGCTTACGGCACGATCAGCCCCAGCATTTT. The encoded protein is CASSLRHDQPQHF.

The chain is built from TRBV28 and TRBJ2-1; weak D call: TRBD2 (5 bases). CDR3 length: 13 residues. Trimming stripped 9 bases from V and 2 bases from J, with 11 bases between. Germline CDR1 reads MDHEN; CDR2 reads SYDVKM. The DNA of the CDR3 is TGTGCCAGTGGCGGGCCCACCTACAATGAGCAGTTCTTC. Translation gives CASGGPTYNEQFF.

This clone was detected once. This sequence joins TRBV30 and TRBJ2-3; possibly TRBD1 or TRBD2 for D (5 bases each). V was trimmed by 0 bases and J by 2 bases, leaving 12 bases between them. The germline CDR1 and CDR2 sequences are GTSNPN and SVGIG (reference sequence). The CDR3 is made up of 15 amino acids. Written as DNA, the CDR3 is TGTGCCTGGAGTGTAGCAGGGAGATACACAGATACGCAGTATTTT. Encoded protein: CAWSVAGRYTDTQYF.

The genes are TRBV19 and TRBJ1-2, with a tentative D call TRBD1 (6 bases). Trimming took off 4 bases at V and 4 bases at J, with 19 bases between the two ends. This CDR3 is built from 16 residues. Germline assignment: CDR1 LNHDA and CDR2 SQIVND (reference sequence). CDR3 sequence reads: CASSSAGVLGSYGYTF. The CDR3 DNA reads as TGTGCCAGTAGTAGCGCAGGGGTTCTCGGGAGCTATGGCTACACCTTC.

The CDR3 here is CASSAGRGGYTEAFF. The DNA for the CDR3 is TGTGCCAGCAGCGCAGGGCGGGGGGGCTACACTGAAGCTTTCTTT. This chain links TRBV9 with TRBJ1-1, with D possibly matching TRBD1 (6 bases). Trimming shortened V by 3 bases and J by 3 bases, and 15 bases separated the two germline ends. CDR1 SGDLS and CDR2 YYNGEE come from the germline V gene. CDR3 length equals 15 residues.

The gene calls are TRBV11-2 and TRBJ2-1; 9 bases fit TRBD2. The length of the CDR3 is 17 residues. The V segment lost 1 base and the J segment 9 bases; nucleotides outside the gene matches: 13. The germline V gene has CDR1 SGHAT and CDR2 FQNNGV. CDR3 sequence: CASSLVVAGAIVGEQFF. In DNA, the CDR3 is TGTGCCAGCAGCTTAGTCGTAGCGGGGGCCATTGTGGGTGAGCAGTTCTTC.

V gene TRBV29-1 combines with J gene TRBJ2-1; the match to TRBD2 covers 10 bases. Germline CDR1 is SQVTM and CDR2 is ANQGSEA. The CDR3 has 15 amino acids. Trimming removed 3 bases from V and 4 bases from J; junction bases left unmatched: 6. Written as DNA, the CDR3 is TGCAGCGTTGATGTAAGGACTAGCGGTTACAATGAGCAGTTCTTC. It yields the protein CSVDVRTSGYNEQFF.

The CDR3 nucleotides read TGTGCCAGTAGTTGGGACCGAAGCTCCTACGAGCAGTACTTC. Translated: CASSWDRSSYEQYF. The rearrangement links TRBV19 to TRBJ2-7; D is perhaps TRBD1 or TRBD2 (5 bases each). There are 14 residues in the CDR3. CDR1 and CDR2 from the germline V gene are LNHDA and SQIVND (reference sequence). Trimming left V 5 bases short and J 0 bases short, with 11 bases between. The complete variable domain, with remaining parts taken from reference TRBV19 and TRBJ2-7, reads DGGITQSPKYLFRKEGQNVTLSCEQNLNHDAMYWYRQDPGQGLRLIYYSQIVNDFQKGDIAEGYSVSREKKESFPLTVTSAQKNPTAFYLCASSWDRSSYEQYFGPGTRLTVT.

J is TRBJ2-5 and V is TRBV2, with 10 nucleotides matching TRBD2. The CDR3 has 12 residues. Germline V gene lookup returns CDR1 SNHLY and CDR2 FYNNEI. With V trimmed by 10 bases and J by 5 bases, 4 bases remained unmatched. This CDR3 reads CATRTSGETQYF. In nucleotides, the CDR3 is TGTGCCACCCGGACTAGCGGTGAGACCCAGTACTTC.

The chain carries TRBV11-3 and TRBJ2-5, with D unclear. Germline assignment: CDR1 SGHNT and CDR2 YENEEA. CDR3 length: 12 amino acids. Deletions cut 8 bases from V and 2 bases from J, with 9 bases between. The CDR3 protein is CASSVGQETQYF. The CDR3 DNA reads TGTGCCAGCTCGGTTGGTCAAGAGACCCAGTACTTC.

The chain is built from TRBV7-2 and TRBJ2-3; 7 nucleotides line up with TRBD1. There are 13 residues in the CDR3. Germline V gene sequence: CDR1 SGHTA, CDR2 FQGNSA. The V and J ends lost 5 bases and 8 bases, in that order; junction bases with no gene match: 7. This chain's CDR3 is CASSLIDRATQYF. CDR3 coding DNA: TGTGCCAGCAGCCTCATAGACAGGGCTACGCAGTATTTT.

V is TRBV7-8 and J is TRBJ1-2; D is unresolved. V lost 4 bases and J 4 bases, leaving 13 bases between the germline ends. The CDR3 runs 14 residues. In germline, CDR1 is SGHVS, CDR2 FQNEAQ. CDR3 loop: CASSSLAGLYGYTF. The CDR3 nucleotides are TGTGCCAGCAGCTCCCTGGCCGGGCTCTATGGCTACACCTTC. The full variable domain, rest sourced from reference TRBV7-8 and TRBJ1-2, is GAGVSQSPRYKVAKRGQDVALRCDPISGHVSLFWYQQALGQGPEFLTYFQNEAQLDKSGLPSDRFFAERPEGSVSTLKIQRTQQEDSAVYLCASSSLAGLYGYTFGSGTRLTVV.

The rearrangement uses TRBV6-4 and TRBJ1-1; D perhaps matches TRBD1 (6 bases). Germline CDR1 MRHNA, CDR2 SNTAGT. V dropped 11 bases and J dropped 1 base, with 23 bases sitting between them. The CDR3 spans 16 residues. CDR3 loop: CAGNRPGEGPNTEAFF. CDR3 coding DNA: TGTGCCGGAAATAGACCAGGGGAGGGACCGAACACTGAAGCTTTCTTT.

J is TRBJ1-1 and V is TRBV5-4; TRBD1 is a possible D gene (5 bases). Germline values: CDR1 SGHNT, CDR2 YYREEE (reference sequence). Trimming stripped 6 bases from V and 6 bases from J, with 18 bases between. The CDR3 spans 14 residues. This CDR3 is CASKRGNQGPEAFF. The CDR3 DNA reads as TGTGCCAGCAAGAGGGGAAATCAGGGCCCTGAAGCTTTCTTT.

The V and J genes are TRBV7-9 and TRBJ2-1; 9 bases line up with TRBD2. The CDR3 extends over 15 amino acids. The V and J ends lost 5 bases and 7 bases, in that order; junction bases with no gene match: 9. Germline values: CDR1 SEHNR, CDR2 FQNEAQ (reference sequence). The CDR3 region is CASSALGLAGNEQFF. The DNA of the CDR3 is TGTGCCAGCAGCGCCCTAGGTCTAGCGGGGAATGAGCAGTTCTTC.

V usage is TRBV6-6 and J usage is TRBJ2-5, with TRBD1 as a possible D gene (6 bases). With the DNA end fitting TRBJ2-7 better, the J assignment may be wrong. The V gene's germline CDR1 is MNHNY and CDR2 SVGAGI (reference sequence). This CDR3 region has 14 residues. CDR3 DNA: TGTGCCAGCAACGCCGGGACAACCCACTACGAGCAGTACTTC. Its translation: CASNAGTTHYEQYF.

The V and J genes are TRBV9 and TRBJ1-1; no clear D. CDR1 is SGDLS, CDR2 YYNGEE, per germline. Deletions cut 2 bases from V and 3 bases from J, with 8 bases between. This CDR3 has 13 residues. CDR3 bases: TGTGCCAGCAGCGTCTCCGGGTACACTGAAGCTTTCTTT. It is translated as CASSVSGYTEAFF.

The V and J genes are TRBV5-4 and TRBJ2-5; D uncertain. The CDR3 contains 14 residues. V lost 1 base to trimming and J lost 2 bases, with 9 bases between them. Germline assignment: CDR1 SGHNT and CDR2 YYREEE (reference sequence). This CDR3 reads CASSLSRGQETQYF. In DNA, the CDR3 is TGTGCCAGCAGCTTGAGCCGCGGTCAAGAGACCCAGTACTTC.

The CDR3 DNA reads as TGTGCCAGCAGCTTAGCGCCAGCGGCCAATGAGCAGTTCTTC. Amino acids: CASSLAPAANEQFF. V gene TRBV7-2 combines with J gene TRBJ2-1; D is perhaps TRBD2 (5 bases). The germline V and J ends were trimmed by 0 bases and 6 bases, with 9 bases remaining between them. Germline V gene data show CDR1 as SGHTA and CDR2 as FQGNSA. The CDR3 runs to 14 residues.